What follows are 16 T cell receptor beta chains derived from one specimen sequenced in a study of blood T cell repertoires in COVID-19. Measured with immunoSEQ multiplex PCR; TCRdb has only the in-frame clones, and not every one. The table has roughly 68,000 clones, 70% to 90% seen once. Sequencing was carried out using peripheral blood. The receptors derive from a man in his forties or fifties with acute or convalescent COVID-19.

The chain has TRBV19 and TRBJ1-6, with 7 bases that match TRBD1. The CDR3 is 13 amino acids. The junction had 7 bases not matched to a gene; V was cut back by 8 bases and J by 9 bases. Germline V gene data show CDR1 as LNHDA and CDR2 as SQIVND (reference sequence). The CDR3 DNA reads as TGTGCCAGTCGGCGACAGGGCAGTTCACCCCTCCACTTT. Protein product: CASRRQGSSPLHF. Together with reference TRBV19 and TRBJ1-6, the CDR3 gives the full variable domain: DGGITQSPKYLFRKEGQNVTLSCEQNLNHDAMYWYRQDPGQGLRLIYYSQIVNDFQKGDIAEGYSVSREKKESFPLTVTSAQKNPTAFYLCASRRQGSSPLHFGNGTRLTVT.

CDR3 sequence reads: CASSPQTGGWGTDTQYF. The CDR3 DNA reads as TGTGCCAGCAGCCCACAGACAGGGGGATGGGGCACAGATACGCAGTATTTT. The chain employs TRBV13 and TRBJ2-3, with 9 bases lining up with TRBD1. CDR1 and CDR2 (germline): PRHDT, FYEKMQ (reference sequence). The CDR3 extends over 17 amino acids. V dropped 5 bases and J dropped 1; count of bases not matched to a gene: 10.

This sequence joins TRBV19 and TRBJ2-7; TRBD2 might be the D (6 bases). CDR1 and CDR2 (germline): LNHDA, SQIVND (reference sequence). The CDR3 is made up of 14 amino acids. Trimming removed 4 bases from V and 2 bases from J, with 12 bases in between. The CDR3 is CASSTTAGTYEQYF. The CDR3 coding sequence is TGTGCCAGTAGTACCACAGCGGGTACCTACGAGCAGTACTTC.

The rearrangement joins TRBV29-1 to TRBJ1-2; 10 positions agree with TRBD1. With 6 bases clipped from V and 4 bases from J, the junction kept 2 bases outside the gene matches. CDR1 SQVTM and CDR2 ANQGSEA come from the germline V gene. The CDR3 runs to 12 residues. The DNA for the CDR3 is TGCAGCGTCGGGACAGGGGTCTATGGCTACACCTTC. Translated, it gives CSVGTGVYGYTF.

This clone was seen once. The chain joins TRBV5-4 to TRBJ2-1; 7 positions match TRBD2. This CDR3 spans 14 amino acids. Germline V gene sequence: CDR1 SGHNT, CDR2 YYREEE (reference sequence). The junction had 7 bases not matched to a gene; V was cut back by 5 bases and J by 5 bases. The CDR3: CASSGGGGNNEQFF. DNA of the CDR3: TGTGCCAGCAGTGGGGGGGGAGGAAACAATGAGCAGTTCTTC. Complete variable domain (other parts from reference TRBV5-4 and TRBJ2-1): ETGVTQSPTHLIKTRGQQVTLRCSSQSGHNTVSWYQQALGQGPQFIFQYYREEENGRGNFPPRFSGLQFPNYSSELNVNALELDDSALYLCASSGGGGNNEQFFGPGTRLTVL.

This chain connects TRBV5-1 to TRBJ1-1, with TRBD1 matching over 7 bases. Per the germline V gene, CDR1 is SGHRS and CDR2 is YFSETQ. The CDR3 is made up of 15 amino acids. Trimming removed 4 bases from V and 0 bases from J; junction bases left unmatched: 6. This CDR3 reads CASSVQGNLNTEAFF. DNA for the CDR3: TGCGCCAGCAGCGTACAGGGGAACTTGAACACTGAAGCTTTCTTT.

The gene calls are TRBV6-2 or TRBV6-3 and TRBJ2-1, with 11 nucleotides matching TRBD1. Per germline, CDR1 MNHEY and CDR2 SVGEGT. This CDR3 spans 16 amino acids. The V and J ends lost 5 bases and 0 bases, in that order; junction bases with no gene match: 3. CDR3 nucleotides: TGTGCCAGCAGTCCCGGGACAGGGGGCTCCTACAATGAGCAGTTCTTC. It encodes CASSPGTGGSYNEQFF.

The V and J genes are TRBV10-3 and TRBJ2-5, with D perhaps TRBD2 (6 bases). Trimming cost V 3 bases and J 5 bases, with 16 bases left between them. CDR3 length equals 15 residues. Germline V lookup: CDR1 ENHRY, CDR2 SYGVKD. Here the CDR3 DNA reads TGTGCCATCAGTGACGTGGCGGGGACGGGGGAGACCCAGTACTTC. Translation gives CAISDVAGTGETQYF.

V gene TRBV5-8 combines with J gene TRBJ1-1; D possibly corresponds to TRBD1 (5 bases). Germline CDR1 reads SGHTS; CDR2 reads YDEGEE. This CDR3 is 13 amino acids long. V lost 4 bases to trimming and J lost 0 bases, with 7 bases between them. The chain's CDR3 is CASSPRVNTEAFF. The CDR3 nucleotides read TGTGCCAGCAGCCCCAGGGTGAACACTGAAGCTTTCTTT.

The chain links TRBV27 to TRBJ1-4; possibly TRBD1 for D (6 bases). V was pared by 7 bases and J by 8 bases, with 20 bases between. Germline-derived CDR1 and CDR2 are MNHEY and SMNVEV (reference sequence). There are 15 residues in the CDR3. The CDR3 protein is CASTLNGGRIEKLFF. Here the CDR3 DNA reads TGTGCCAGCACCCTAAACGGGGGGCGTATCGAAAAACTGTTTTTT.

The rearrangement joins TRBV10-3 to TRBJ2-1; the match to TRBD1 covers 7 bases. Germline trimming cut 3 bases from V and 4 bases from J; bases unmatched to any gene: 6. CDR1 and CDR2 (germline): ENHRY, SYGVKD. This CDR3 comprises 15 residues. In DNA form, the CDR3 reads TGTGCCATCAGTGACGGGACAGTTCGTTACAATGAGCAGTTCTTC. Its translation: CAISDGTVRYNEQFF.

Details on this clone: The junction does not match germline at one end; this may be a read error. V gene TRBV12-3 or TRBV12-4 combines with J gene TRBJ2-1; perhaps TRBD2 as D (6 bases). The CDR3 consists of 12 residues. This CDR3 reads CASSSAAGLGVF. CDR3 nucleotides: TGTGCCAGCAGTTCCGCCGCGGGGCTCGGGGTCTTC.

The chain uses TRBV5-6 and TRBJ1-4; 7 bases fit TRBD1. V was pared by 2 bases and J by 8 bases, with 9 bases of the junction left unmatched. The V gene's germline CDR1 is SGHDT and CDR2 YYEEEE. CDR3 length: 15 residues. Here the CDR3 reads CASSFSGTAREKLFF. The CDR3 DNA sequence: TGTGCCAGCAGCTTTTCCGGGACAGCGAGAGAAAAACTGTTTTTT. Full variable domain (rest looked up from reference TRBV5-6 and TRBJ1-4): DAGVTQSPTHLIKTRGQQVTLRCSPKSGHDTVSWYQQALGQGPQFIFQYYEEEERQRGNFPDRFSGHQFPNYSSELNVNALLLGDSALYLCASSFSGTAREKLFFGSGTQLSVL.

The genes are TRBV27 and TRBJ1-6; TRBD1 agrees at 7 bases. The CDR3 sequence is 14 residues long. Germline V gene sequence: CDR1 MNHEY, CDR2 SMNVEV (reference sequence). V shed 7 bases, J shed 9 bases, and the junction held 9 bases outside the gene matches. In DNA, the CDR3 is TGTGCCAGCACCCAACAGGGGTTCGGTTCACCCCTCCACTTT. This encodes CASTQQGFGSPLHF.

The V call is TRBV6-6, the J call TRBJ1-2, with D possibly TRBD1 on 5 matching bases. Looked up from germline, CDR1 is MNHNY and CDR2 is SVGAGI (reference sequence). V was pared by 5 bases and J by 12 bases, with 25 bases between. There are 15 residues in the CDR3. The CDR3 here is CASSDFDQGRSSDTF. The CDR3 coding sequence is TGTGCCAGCAGTGACTTCGACCAGGGTCGTAGTAGTGACACCTTC.

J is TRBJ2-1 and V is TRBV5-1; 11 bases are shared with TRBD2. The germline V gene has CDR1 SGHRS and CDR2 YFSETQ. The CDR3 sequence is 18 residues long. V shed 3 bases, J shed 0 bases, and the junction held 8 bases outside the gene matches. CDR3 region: CASSSITSGGPSYNEQFF. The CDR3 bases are TGCGCCAGCAGCTCCATAACTAGCGGGGGTCCCTCCTACAATGAGCAGTTCTTC.